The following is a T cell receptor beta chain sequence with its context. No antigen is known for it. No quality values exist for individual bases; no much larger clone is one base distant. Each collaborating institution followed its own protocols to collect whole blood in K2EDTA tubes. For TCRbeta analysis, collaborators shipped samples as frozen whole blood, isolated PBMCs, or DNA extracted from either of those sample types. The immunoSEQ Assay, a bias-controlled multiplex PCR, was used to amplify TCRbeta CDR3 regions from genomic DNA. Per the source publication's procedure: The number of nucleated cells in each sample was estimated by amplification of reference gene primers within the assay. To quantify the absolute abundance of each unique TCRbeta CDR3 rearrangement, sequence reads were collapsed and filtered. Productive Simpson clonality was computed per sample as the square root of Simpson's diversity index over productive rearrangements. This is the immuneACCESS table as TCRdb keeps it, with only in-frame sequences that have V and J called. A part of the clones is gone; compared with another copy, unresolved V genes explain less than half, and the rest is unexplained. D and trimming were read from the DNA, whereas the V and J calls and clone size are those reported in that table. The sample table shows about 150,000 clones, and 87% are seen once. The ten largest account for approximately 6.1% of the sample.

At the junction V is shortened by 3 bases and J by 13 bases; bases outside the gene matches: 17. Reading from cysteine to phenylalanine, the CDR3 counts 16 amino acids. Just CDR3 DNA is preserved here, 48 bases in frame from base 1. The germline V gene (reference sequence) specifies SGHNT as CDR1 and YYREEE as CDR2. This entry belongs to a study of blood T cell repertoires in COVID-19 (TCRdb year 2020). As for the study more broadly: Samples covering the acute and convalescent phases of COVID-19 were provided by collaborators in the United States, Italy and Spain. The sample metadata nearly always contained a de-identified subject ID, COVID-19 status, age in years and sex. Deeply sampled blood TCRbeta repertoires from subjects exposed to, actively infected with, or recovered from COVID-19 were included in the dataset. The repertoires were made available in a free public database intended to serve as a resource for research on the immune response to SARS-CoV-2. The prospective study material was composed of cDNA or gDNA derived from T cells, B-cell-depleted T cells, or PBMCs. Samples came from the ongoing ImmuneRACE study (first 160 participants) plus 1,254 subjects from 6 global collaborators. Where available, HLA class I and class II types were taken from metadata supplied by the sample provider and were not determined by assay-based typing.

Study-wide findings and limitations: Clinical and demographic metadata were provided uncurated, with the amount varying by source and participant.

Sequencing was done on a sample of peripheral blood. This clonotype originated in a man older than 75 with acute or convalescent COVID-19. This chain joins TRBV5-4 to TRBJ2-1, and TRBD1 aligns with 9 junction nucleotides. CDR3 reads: CASSSLGQGARHKQFF. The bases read TGTGCCAGCAGCTCCTTGGGACAGGGTGCACGACATAAACAGTTCTTC.